These 13 T cell receptor beta chains originate from one sample sequenced in a study of blood T cell repertoires in COVID-19. Assay: immunoSEQ multiplex PCR; the TCRdb copy retains only in-frame clones and omits some. The sample holds 220,000 or so clones, 90% seen once. What was sequenced was PBMCs or T cells enriched from blood (not recorded which). Receptors were obtained from a man aged 25 to 45 who had been exposed to COVID-19.

The V and J genes are TRBV6-5 and TRBJ1-1; no definite D call. The CDR3 runs to 13 residues. V lost 4 bases and J 5 bases, leaving 11 bases between the germline ends. Germline-derived CDR1 and CDR2 are MNHEY and SVGAGI. CDR3 DNA: TGTGCCAGCAGTTTAAACAAGTGGACTGAAGCTTTCTTT. Encoded protein: CASSLNKWTEAFF.

The rearrangement links TRBV9 to TRBJ2-3, with 12 bases fitting TRBD2. Germline CDR1 SGDLS, CDR2 YYNGEE. Trimming took 4 bases from V and 3 from J; bases not matched to a gene: 12. CDR3 length equals 18 residues. For the CDR3, the DNA is TGTGCCAGCAGCCCCTCGGCTAGCGGGGGGGTGGGTACAGATACGCAGTATTTT. Its translation is CASSPSASGGVGTDTQYF.

This chain uses TRBV5-1 with TRBJ2-1; 13 bases match TRBD2. There are 17 residues in the CDR3. CDR1 is SGHRS and CDR2 is YFSETQ in the germline V gene. V lost 0 bases and J lost 9; bases outside the gene matches: 9. CDR3 sequence: CASSLDPGTSGVGEQFF. In DNA form, the CDR3 reads TGCGCCAGCAGCTTGGACCCCGGGACTAGCGGGGTTGGTGAGCAGTTCTTC.

This clone was detected only once. The CDR3: CAWSVGTGIRNTGELFF. The CDR3 nucleotides read TGTGCCTGGAGTGTAGGAACGGGGATACGGAACACCGGGGAGCTGTTTTTT. The chain has TRBV30 and TRBJ2-2; D is possibly TRBD2 (5 bases). The length of the CDR3 is 17 residues. V was shortened by 0 bases and J by 1 base, with 15 bases between the two germline ends. The germline CDR1 and CDR2 sequences are GTSNPN and SVGIG (reference sequence).

This rearrangement joins TRBV3-1 (or the pseudogene TRBV3-2) to TRBJ1-1; D is unclear. This CDR3 comprises 13 residues. Germline assignment: CDR1 LGHDT and CDR2 YNNKEL (reference sequence). Trimming removed 0 bases from V and 7 bases from J, with 9 bases in between. CDR3 protein: CASSQDRNLEAFF. CDR3 DNA sequence: TGTGCCAGCAGCCAAGACAGAAACCTTGAAGCTTTCTTT.

The J gene is TRBJ1-3, the V gene TRBV18; unclear D gene. V lost 2 bases and J lost 0, with 11 bases in between. This CDR3 is built from 16 residues. The germline V gene has CDR1 KGHSH and CDR2 LQKENI. The CDR3 is CASSPFRENSGNTIYF. DNA for the CDR3: TGTGCCAGCTCACCATTTAGAGAGAACTCTGGAAACACCATATATTTT.

This chain connects TRBV7-2 to TRBJ2-5; 8 bases map to TRBD1. The length of the CDR3 is 15 residues. Looked up from germline, CDR1 is SGHTA and CDR2 is FQGNSA. The ends lost 5 bases at V and 2 bases at J; junction bases unmatched: 7. CDR3 sequence reads: CASSPDRDQQETQYF. The CDR3 DNA is TGTGCCAGCAGCCCGGACAGGGACCAGCAAGAGACCCAGTACTTC.

CDR3 amino acids: CASSQDPAKNIQYF. As DNA, the CDR3 is TGTGCCAGCAGCCAAGATCCTGCCAAAAACATTCAGTACTTC. This chain connects TRBV3-1 (or the pseudogene TRBV3-2) to TRBJ2-4, with no clear D. With 0 bases removed from V and 1 base from J, the gap between germline ends came to 4 bases. CDR3 length equals 14 residues. Germline values: CDR1 LGHDT, CDR2 YNNKEL (reference sequence).

The J gene is TRBJ2-1, the V gene TRBV11-2; 10 bases fit TRBD1. The CDR3 runs 15 residues. The J segment lost 8 bases and the V segment lost 3 bases, leaving 7 bases of the junction unmatched. CDR1 and CDR2 from the germline V gene are SGHAT and FQNNGV. The CDR3 loop is CASSLTGGNVDEQFF. DNA of the CDR3: TGTGCCAGCAGCTTGACAGGGGGCAATGTAGATGAGCAGTTCTTC.

V gene TRBV30 combines with J gene TRBJ2-3; D is perhaps TRBD2 (5 bases). V dropped 5 bases and J dropped 4 bases, with 7 bases sitting between them. The CDR3 spans 11 residues. From germline, CDR1 is GTSNPN and CDR2 SVGIG (reference sequence). The CDR3 DNA reads TGTGCCTGGGAGGAGGCAGATACGCAGTATTTT. This encodes CAWEEADTQYF.

The chain has TRBV7-9 and TRBJ1-6, with no clear D. CDR1 and CDR2 (germline): SEHNR, FQNEAQ (reference sequence). The V end lost 5 bases, the J end lost 5 bases, and 10 bases lay between the germline ends. The CDR3 extends over 14 amino acids. CDR3 DNA: TGTGCCAGCAGCCACCGGGTCGATAATTCACCCCTCCACTTT. Translated: CASSHRVDNSPLHF.

The chain recombines TRBV5-4 with TRBJ2-7, with 7 bases lining up with TRBD1. This CDR3 comprises 14 residues. Trimming at V came to 3 bases and at J to 2 bases, leaving 5 bases not matched to a gene. Germline V lookup: CDR1 SGHNT, CDR2 YYREEE (reference sequence). CDR3 bases: TGTGCCAGCAGCTCCCAACAGGGGACCTACGAGCAGTACTTC. Protein: CASSSQQGTYEQYF.

The chain couples TRBV10-3 to TRBJ2-7; 13 positions agree with TRBD2. The length of the CDR3 is 17 residues. The ends lost 4 bases at V and 7 bases at J; junction bases unmatched: 13. CDR1 is ENHRY, CDR2 SYGVKD, per germline. The CDR3 nucleotides are TGTGCCATCAGTGCAAGGACTAGCGGGGGCCCTCCTCGGGAGCAGTACTTC. Amino acid sequence: CAISARTSGGPPREQYF.